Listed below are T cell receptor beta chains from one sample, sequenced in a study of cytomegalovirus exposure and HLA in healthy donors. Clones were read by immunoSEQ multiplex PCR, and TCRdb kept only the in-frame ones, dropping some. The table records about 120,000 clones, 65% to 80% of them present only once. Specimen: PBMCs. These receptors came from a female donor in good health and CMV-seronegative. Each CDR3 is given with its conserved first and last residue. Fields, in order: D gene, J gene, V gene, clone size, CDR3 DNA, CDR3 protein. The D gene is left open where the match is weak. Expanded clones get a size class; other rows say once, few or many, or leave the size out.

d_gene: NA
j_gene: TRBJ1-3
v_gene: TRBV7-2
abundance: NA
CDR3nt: TGTGCCAGCAGCTTAGTTCCGGGGGTCTCTGGAAACACCATATATTTT
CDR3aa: CASSLVPGVSGNTIYF

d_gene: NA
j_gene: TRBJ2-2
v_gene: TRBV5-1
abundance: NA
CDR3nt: TGCGCCAGCAATGCGGCGAACACCGGGGAGCTGTTTTTT
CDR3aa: CASNAANTGELFF

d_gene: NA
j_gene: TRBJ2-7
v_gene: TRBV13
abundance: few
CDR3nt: TGTGCCAGCAGCTCTGGAGCGGAGGAGCAGTACTTC
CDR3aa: CASSSGAEEQYF

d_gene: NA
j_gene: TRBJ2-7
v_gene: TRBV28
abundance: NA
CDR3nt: TGTGCCAGCAGTTTAGGCCAAACACGCCACGAGTACTTC
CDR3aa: CASSLGQTRHEYF

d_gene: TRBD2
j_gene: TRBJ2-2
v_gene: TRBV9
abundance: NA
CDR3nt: TGTGCCAGCAGCGTTGGGACTAGCGGTACCGGGGAGCTGTTTTTT
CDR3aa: CASSVGTSGTGELFF

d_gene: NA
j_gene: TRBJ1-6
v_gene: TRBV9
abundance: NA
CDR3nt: TGTGCCAGCAGCGTAGCCGGAGATTCACCCCTCCACTTT
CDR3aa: CASSVAGDSPLHF

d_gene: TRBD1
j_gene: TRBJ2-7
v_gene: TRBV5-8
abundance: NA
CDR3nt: TGTGCCAGCAGCTTGGTACAGGGGGCGGACGAGCAGTACTTC
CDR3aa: CASSLVQGADEQYF

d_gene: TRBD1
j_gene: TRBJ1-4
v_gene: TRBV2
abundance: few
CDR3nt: TGTGCCAGCAGTGAGACCGGGACAGGGAATGAAAAACTGTTTTTT
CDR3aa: CASSETGTGNEKLFF

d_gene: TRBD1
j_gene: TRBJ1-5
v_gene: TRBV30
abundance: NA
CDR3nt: TGTGCCTGGAGTGAGGGGGCGCGAGGCAATCAGCCCCAGCATTTT
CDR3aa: CAWSEGARGNQPQHF

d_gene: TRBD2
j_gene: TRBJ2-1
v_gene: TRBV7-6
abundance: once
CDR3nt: TGTGCCAGCAGGGTCGGGGGTAGCGGGGGGTCCGCGAATGAGCAGTTCTTC
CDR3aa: CASRVGGSGGSANEQFF

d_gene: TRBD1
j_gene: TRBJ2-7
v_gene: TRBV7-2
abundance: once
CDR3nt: TGTGCCAGCAGCTATACTCCCGCTACAGGGGGCCCACCCTACGAGCAGTACTTC
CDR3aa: CASSYTPATGGPPYEQYF

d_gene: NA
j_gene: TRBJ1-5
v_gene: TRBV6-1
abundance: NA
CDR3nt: TGTGCCAGCACCGGGTTAGAACAGCCCCAGCATTTT
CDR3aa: CASTGLEQPQHF

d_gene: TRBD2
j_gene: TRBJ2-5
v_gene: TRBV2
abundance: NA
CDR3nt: TGTGCCAGCAGTGTCGGTAGCGGGGGGGCTTTTGAGACCCAGTACTTC
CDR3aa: CASSVGSGGAFETQYF

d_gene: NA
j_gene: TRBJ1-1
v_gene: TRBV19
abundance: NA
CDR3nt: TGTGCCAGTAGTATAGGGGGCCAGAACACTGAAGCTTTCTTT
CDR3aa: CASSIGGQNTEAFF

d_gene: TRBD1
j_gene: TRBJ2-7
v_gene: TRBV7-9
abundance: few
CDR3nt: TGTGCCAGCAGCCACCCCCGGGACAGGGGGGCCTACGAGCAGTACTTC
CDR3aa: CASSHPRDRGAYEQYF

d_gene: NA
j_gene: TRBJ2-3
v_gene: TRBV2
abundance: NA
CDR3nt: TGTGCCAGCAGTGAAACTAGGATCAGCACAGATACGCAGTATTTT
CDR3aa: CASSETRISTDTQYF

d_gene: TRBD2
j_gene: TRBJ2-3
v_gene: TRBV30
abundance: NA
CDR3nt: TGTGCCTGGAGTGCTACCAATGAGCGGGGGTGGAGCACAGATACGCAGTATTTT
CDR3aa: CAWSATNERGWSTDTQYF

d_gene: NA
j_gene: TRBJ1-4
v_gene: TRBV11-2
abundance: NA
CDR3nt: TGTGCCAGCAGTTCAGGCAGAGACAGGTTTAATGAAAAACTGTTTTTT
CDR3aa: CASSSGRDRFNEKLFF

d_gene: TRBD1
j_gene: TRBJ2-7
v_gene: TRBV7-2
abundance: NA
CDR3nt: TGTGCCAGCAGCTTAGTTGCAGGGGGCTACGAGCAGTACTTC
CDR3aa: CASSLVAGGYEQYF

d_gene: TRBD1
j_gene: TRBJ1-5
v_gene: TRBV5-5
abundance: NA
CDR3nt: TGTGCCAGCAGCATGCTCGGGACAGGGGGGAGGAGTGGTCAGCCCCAGCATTTT
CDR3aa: CASSMLGTGGRSGQPQHF

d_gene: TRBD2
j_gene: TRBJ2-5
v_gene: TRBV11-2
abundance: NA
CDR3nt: TGTGCCAGCAGCTTAGACCCCGGTGGAGCGGGGAGGACGAGTATGGAGACCCAGTACTTC
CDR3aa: CASSLDPGGAGRTSMETQYF

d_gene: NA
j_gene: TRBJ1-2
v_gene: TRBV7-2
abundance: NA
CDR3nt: TGTGCCAGCAGCTTACCGGAAGGGGCCCTTTATGGCTACACCTTC
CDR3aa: CASSLPEGALYGYTF

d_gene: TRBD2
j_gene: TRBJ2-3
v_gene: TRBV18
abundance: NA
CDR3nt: TGTGCCAGCTCACCTTTAGCGGGGGGCTTCCAAACTAGCACAGATACGCAGTATTTT
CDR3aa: CASSPLAGGFQTSTDTQYF

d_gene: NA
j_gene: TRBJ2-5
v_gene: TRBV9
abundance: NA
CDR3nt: TGTGCCAGCAGCCCAGCTCCAGGAAAGACCCAGTACTTC
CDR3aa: CASSPAPGKTQYF

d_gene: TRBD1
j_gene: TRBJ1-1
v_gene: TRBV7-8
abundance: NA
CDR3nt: TGTGCCAGCAGCTTAGGGGCCGGGACAGTGAACACTGAAGCTTTCTTT
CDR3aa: CASSLGAGTVNTEAFF

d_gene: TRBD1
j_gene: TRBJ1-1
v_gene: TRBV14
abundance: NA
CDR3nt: TGTGCCAGCAGCCAACCAGGGACAGGGGCGGGCACTGAAGCTTTCTTT
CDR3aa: CASSQPGTGAGTEAFF

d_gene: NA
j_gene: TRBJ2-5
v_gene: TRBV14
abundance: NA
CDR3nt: TGTGCCAGCAGCCAAGGTGAGGGAAGAGAGACCCAGTACTTC
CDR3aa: CASSQGEGRETQYF

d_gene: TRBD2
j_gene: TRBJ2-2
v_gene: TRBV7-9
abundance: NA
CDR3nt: TGTGCCAGCAGCTTAGAGCTAGCGGTGAACACCGGGGAGCTGTTTTTT
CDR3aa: CASSLELAVNTGELFF

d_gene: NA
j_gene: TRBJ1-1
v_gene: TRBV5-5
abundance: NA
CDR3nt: TGTGCCAGCAGCTTGGGGAGCGGCACTGAAGCTTTCTTT
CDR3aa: CASSLGSGTEAFF

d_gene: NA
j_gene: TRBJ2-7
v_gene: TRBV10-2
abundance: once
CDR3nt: TGCGCCAGCAGGTCAGGGACCTGGAGGGCCTGGAGAGCTGGTGGGAACCTGGTGCACGAGCAGTACTTC
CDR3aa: CASRSGTWRAWRAGGNLVHEQYF

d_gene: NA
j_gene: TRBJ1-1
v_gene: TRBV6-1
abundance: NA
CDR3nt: TGTGCCAGCAGTACCCTCTGGGAGGGTAACACTGAAGCTTTCTTT
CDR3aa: CASSTLWEGNTEAFF

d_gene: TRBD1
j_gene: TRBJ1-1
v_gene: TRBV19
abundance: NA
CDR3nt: TGTGCCAGTAGTAAAGTCCCAGGGGGAGAAGCTTTCTTT
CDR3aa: CASSKVPGGEAFF

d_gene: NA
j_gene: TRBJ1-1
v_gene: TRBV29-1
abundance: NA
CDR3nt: TGCAGCGCTGACCGAGCCTCAGGAGGGGTGGAAGCTTTCTTT
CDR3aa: CSADRASGGVEAFF

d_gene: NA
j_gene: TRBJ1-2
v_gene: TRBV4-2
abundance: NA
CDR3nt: TGTGCCAGCAGCCAAAAGACAGGATACGAAACCTATGGCTACACCTTC
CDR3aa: CASSQKTGYETYGYTF